This T cell receptor beta chain was captured in a study of T cells in Graves' hyperthyroidism and ophthalmopathy. Study-level findings and limits: Within blood appeared most thyroid clonotypes that had expanded above 0.001.

RNA transcripts provided the source from which TCR beta CDR3 regions were amplified. The HTBI primer set served for first-round RT-PCR of the TCR CDR3. Using its own MiXCR run on the multiplex PCR reads, TCRdb lists one record per CDR3 protein. The data contain hundreds of thousands of distinct CDR3 sequences, roughly 15% of them singletons. This clonotype was picked up many times. Its antigen remains unknown. The CDR3 length is 17 residues. Deletions cut 3 bases from V and 4 bases from J, with 18 bases between. The specimen was blood. The sequence derives from a man aged 18 to 30 with Graves' ophthalmopathy. V usage is TRBV12-3 or TRBV12-4 and J usage is TRBJ2-2; D is perhaps TRBD1 or TRBD2 (5 bases each). The CDR3 protein is CASSFSKRDLITGELFF. In DNA, the CDR3 is TGTGCCAGCAGTTTCTCCAAGAGGGACCTAATCACCGGGGAGCTGTTTTTT.